The sequence of this TCR beta chain was determined in a study of radiation and T cells in renal cell carcinoma. Profiled with immunoSEQ multiplex PCR; TCRdb holds only in-frame clones, not every one. The table has 150,000 to 180,000 clones, roughly 87% seen once. This sample's time point: blood 2 weeks post-SBRT. Documented treatment: 15 Gy SBRT to primary tumor, nephrectomy 4 weeks later. The CDR3 loop spans 13 amino acids. Germline lookup yields CDR1 LNHDA and CDR2 SQIVND (reference sequence). V was shortened by 8 bases and J by 1 base, with 11 bases between the two germline ends. The clonotype originates from a woman aged 45 to 65 with renal cell carcinoma. The sample in question was blood, obtained from a patient whose treatment included radiotherapy and nephrectomy. The chain has TRBV19 and TRBJ2-5; perhaps TRBD1 as D (5 bases). The CDR3 protein is CASATGFQETQYF. In DNA form, the CDR3 reads TGTGCCAGTGCCACAGGTTTCCAAGAGACCCAGTACTTC.